The T cell receptor (beta chain) under discussion was sequenced for a study of human T cells and chemical hapten exposure. This clonotype was detected only a few times. Time point described: healthy volunteer bleed at 2 weeks. Extraction of total RNA was performed on unfractionated whole blood. What the library attached to individual cDNA molecules were unique molecular identifiers. From the RACE reads, TCRdb called clonotypes with MiXCR, one entry per CDR3 protein. The table includes around 130,000 distinct CDR3 sequences, roughly 9% detected once. There are 13 residues in the CDR3. Trimming stripped 6 bases from V and 8 bases from J, with 16 bases between. Germline V CDR1 and CDR2: SEHNR, FQNEAQ (reference sequence).

This receptor was identified in a male donor in good health. Some clones in this sample may be carry-over from other donors' samples. The rearrangement joins TRBV7-9 to TRBJ1-2, with D unresolved. Sequenced material: whole blood. CDR3 nucleotides: TGTGCCAGCAGTTCCCGAATGGAGGGCGGCTACACCTTC. This codes for CASSSRMEGGYTF.